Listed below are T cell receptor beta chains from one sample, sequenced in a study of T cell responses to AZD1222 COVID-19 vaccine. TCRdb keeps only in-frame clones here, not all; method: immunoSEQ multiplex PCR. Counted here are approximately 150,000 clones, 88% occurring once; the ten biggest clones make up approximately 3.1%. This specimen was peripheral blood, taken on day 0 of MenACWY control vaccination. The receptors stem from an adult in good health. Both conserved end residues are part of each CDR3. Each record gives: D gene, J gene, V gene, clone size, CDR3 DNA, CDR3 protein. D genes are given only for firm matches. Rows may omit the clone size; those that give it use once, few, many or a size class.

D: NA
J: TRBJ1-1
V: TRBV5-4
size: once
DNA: TGTGCCAGCAGCCCAGGGTCGGCCTACACTGAAGCTTTCTTT
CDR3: CASSPGSAYTEAFF

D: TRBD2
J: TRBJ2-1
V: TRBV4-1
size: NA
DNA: TGCGCCAGCAGCCAAGACCCGCTAGCGGGAGGTTATGAGCAGTTCTTC
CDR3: CASSQDPLAGGYEQFF

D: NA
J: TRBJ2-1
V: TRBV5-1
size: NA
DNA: TGCGCCAGCGGGTATTCGACAGGGAGGGGGAATGAGCAGTTCTTC
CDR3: CASGYSTGRGNEQFF

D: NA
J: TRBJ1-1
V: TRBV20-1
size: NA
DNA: TGCAGTCCGTTCAGGAACACTGAAGCTTTCTTT
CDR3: CSPFRNTEAFF

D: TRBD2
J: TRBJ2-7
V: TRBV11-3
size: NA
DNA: TGTGCCAGCAGCTCTGGACTAGCGGGATACGAGCAGTACTTC
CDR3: CASSSGLAGYEQYF

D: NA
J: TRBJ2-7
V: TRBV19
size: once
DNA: TGTGCCAGTAGTCCAACCGGGACGGCTGCCTACGAGCAGTACTTC
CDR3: CASSPTGTAAYEQYF

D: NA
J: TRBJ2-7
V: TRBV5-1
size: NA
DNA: TGCGCCAGCAGCTTGGTAGAGGGCTCCTACGAGCAGTACTTC
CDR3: CASSLVEGSYEQYF

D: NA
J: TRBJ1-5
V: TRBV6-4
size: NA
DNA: TGTGCCAGCAGTGACGGTACAGGGACCAATCAGCCCCAGCATTTT
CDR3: CASSDGTGTNQPQHF

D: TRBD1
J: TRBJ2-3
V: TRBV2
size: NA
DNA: TGTGCCAGCAGTCTCAGGCCACAGGGGACAGATACGCAGTATTTT
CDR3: CASSLRPQGTDTQYF

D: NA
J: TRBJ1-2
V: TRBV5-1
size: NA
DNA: TGCGCCAGCAGCCCCGAGGTGTCGTACTATGGCTACACCTTC
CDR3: CASSPEVSYYGYTF

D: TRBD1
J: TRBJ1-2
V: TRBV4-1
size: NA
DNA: TGCGCCAGCAGCCAGTTCCTGGGACAGGGGGCATCCGGCTACACCTTC
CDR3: CASSQFLGQGASGYTF

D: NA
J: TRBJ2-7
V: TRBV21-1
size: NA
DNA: TGTGCCAGCAGCAAAAAAGGACAAGGGAGTTACGAGCAGTACTTC
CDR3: CASSKKGQGSYEQYF

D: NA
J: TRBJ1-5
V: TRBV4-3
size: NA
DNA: TGCGCCAGCAGCCAGAGGGTAAGGGGCGATCAGCCCCAGCATTTT
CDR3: CASSQRVRGDQPQHF

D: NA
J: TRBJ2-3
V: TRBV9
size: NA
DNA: TGTGCCAGCAGCGTAATCTCTAGCACAGATACGCAGTATTTT
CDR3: CASSVISSTDTQYF

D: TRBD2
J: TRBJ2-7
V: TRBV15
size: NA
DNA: TGTGCCACCAGCAGAGACACTAGCGGGAGGCCCTACGAGCAGTACTTC
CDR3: CATSRDTSGRPYEQYF

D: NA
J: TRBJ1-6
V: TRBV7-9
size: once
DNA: TGTGCCAGCAGTCCATCCAGTTATAATTCACCCCTCCACTTT
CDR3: CASSPSSYNSPLHF

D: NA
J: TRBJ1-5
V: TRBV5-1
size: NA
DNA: TGCGCCAGCAGCTTGGACAGCGGCAATCAGCCCCAGCATTTT
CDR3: CASSLDSGNQPQHF

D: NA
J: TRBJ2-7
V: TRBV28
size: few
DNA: TGTGCCAGCATCTCGTCAAAAAACGAGCAGTACTTC
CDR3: CASISSKNEQYF

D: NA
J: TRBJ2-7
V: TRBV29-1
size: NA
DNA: TGCAGCGTTGAAGACAGGCACCCATCGGACGAGCAGTACTTC
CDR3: CSVEDRHPSDEQYF

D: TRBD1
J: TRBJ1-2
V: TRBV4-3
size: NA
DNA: TGCGCCAGCAGCCCAAGCCCCCGGACAGGACAATACACCTTC
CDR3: CASSPSPRTGQYTF

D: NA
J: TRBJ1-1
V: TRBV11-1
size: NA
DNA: TGTGCCAGCAGCTCCCACAGCGGCTTCACTGAAGCTTTCTTT
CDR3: CASSSHSGFTEAFF

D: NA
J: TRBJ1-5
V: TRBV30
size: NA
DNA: TGTGCCTGGAGTGTGGCTGGACTCGCCAATCAGCCCCAGCATTTT
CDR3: CAWSVAGLANQPQHF

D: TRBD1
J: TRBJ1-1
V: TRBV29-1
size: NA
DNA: TGCAGCGTTGACAACAGGGGTACCCCTGAAGCTTTCTTT
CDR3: CSVDNRGTPEAFF

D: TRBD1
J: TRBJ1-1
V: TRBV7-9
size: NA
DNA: TGTGCCAGCAGCCGACAGGGTGGAGCTTTCTTT
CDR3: CASSRQGGAFF

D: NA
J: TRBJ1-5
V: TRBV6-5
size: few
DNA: TGTGCCAGCAGGCTACCCCTTTCGGGGACTCAGCCCCAGCATTTT
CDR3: CASRLPLSGTQPQHF

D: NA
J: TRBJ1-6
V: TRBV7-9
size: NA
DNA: TGTGCCAGCAGCTTTGGGGACGGTGATAATTCACCCCTCCACTTT
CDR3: CASSFGDGDNSPLHF

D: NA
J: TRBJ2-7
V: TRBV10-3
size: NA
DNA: TGTGCCATCAGTGAGTTGAACCAGTACGAGCAGTACTTC
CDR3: CAISELNQYEQYF

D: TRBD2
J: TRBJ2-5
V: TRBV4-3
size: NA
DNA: TGCGCCAGCAGCCAAGCAGGAGGACTAGCGGGGGTCGAGACCCAGTACTTC
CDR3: CASSQAGGLAGVETQYF

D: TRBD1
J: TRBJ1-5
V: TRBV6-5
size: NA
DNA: TGTGCCAGCAGTCGGGACAGGCATCAGCCCCAGCATTTT
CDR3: CASSRDRHQPQHF

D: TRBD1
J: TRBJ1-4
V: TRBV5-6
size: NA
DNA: TGTGCCAGCAGCTTAGGGACAGGGTTCGAAAAACTGTTTTTT
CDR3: CASSLGTGFEKLFF

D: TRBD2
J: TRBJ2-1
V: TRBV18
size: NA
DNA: TGTGCCAGCTCACCAACGGCGGGAGCTGGTTACAATGAGCAGTTCTTC
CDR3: CASSPTAGAGYNEQFF

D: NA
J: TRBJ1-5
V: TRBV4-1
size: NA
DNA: TGCGCCAGCAGCCAAGATCCGCCGACAGGACCCCAGCATTTT
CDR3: CASSQDPPTGPQHF

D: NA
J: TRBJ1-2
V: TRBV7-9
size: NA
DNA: TGTGCCAGCAGCCGAGAACCGGGGAGTTATGGCTACACCTTC
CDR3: CASSREPGSYGYTF

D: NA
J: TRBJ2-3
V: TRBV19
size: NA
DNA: TGTGCCAGTAGTCTACTGACGTACGCAGATACGCAGTATTTT
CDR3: CASSLLTYADTQYF

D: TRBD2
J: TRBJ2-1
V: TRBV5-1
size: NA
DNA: TGCGCCAGCAGCGATTTAGCGGGCGACCTGAGCTCCTACAATGAGCAGTTCTTC
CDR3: CASSDLAGDLSSYNEQFF

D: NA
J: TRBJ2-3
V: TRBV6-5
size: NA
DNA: TGTGCCAGCAGCCCAGGGACCGAAGCGCAGTATTTT
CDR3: CASSPGTEAQYF

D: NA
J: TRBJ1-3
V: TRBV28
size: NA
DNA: TGTGCCAGCACCTTCACCGGGGGAAAAAGAAACACCATATATTTT
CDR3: CASTFTGGKRNTIYF

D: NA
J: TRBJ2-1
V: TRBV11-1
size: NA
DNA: TGTGCCAGCAGCTTAGAATGGGCAGGGAGAAACAATGAGCAGTTCTTC
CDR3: CASSLEWAGRNNEQFF

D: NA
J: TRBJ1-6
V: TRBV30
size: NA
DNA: TGTGCCTGGAGTGTGGGGGGTTCACCCCTCCACTTT
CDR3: CAWSVGGSPLHF

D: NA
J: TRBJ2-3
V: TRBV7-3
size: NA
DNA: TGTGCCAGCAGCTCCGCGGGCGGGACAGATACGCAGTATTTT
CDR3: CASSSAGGTDTQYF

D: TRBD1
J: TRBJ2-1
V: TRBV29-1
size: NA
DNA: TGCAGCGTTGAAGGGGACAGAGGCTACAATGAGCAGTTCTTC
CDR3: CSVEGDRGYNEQFF

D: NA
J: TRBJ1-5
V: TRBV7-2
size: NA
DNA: TGTGCCAGCAGTTGGACCGATAGCAATCAGCCCCAGCATTTT
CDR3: CASSWTDSNQPQHF

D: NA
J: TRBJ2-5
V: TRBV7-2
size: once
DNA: TGTGCCAGCAGCTTAGCGAACCAAGAGACCCAGTACTTC
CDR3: CASSLANQETQYF

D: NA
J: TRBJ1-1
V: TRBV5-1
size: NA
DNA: TGCGCCAGCAGCGGGCCGACAGAGATGAACACTGAAGCTTTCTTT
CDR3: CASSGPTEMNTEAFF

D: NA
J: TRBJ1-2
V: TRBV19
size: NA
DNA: TGTGCCAGTAGTTACCGAGACAGGCCCCACTATGGCTACACCTTC
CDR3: CASSYRDRPHYGYTF

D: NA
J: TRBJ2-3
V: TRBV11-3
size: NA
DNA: TGTGCCAGCAGTTCACAGCCAGATACGCAGTATTTT
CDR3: CASSSQPDTQYF

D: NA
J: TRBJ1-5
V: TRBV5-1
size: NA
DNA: TGCGCCAGCAGCAGGAACGCTGGGGAGCCCCAGCATTTT
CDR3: CASSRNAGEPQHF

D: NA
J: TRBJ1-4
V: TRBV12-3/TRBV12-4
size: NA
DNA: TGTGCCAGCAGCGGACAGACAAATGAAAAACTGTTTTTT
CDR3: CASSGQTNEKLFF

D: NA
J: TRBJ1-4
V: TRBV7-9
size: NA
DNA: TGTGCCAGCAGCTTCTCGGGAAATGAAAAACTGTTTTTT
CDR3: CASSFSGNEKLFF

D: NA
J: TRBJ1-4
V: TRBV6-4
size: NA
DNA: TGTGCCAGCTCGGTGGAAGCTAATGAAAAACTGTTTTTT
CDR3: CASSVEANEKLFF

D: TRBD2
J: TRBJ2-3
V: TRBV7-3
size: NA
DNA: TGTGCCAGCAGCTTAAGCAAGCGGGGGGGCACAGATACGCAGTATTTT
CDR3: CASSLSKRGGTDTQYF

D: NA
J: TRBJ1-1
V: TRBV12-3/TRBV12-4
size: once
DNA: TGTGCCAGCAGTTTGTCACAGGGACGTGAAGCTTTCTTT
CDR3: CASSLSQGREAFF

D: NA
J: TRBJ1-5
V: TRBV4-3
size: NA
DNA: TGCGCCAGCAGCCAACAGGGAGTTGGTCAGCCCCAGCATTTT
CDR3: CASSQQGVGQPQHF